Each of the 5 T cell receptor beta chains below was sequenced from the same sample in a study of cytomegalovirus exposure and HLA in healthy donors. PCR used 60 Vbeta primers and 13 Jbeta primers. The protocol was immunoSEQ multiplex PCR, while the TCRdb copy is restricted to in-frame clones and leaves out a portion. Here the sample spans about 110,000 clones, about three quarters being singletons. The sequenced material came from PBMCs. These receptor sequences come from a woman aged 25 to 39 in good health and CMV-seronegative.

The chain employs TRBV7-9 and TRBJ1-2; 10 positions agree with TRBD1. Germline-derived CDR1 and CDR2 are SEHNR and FQNEAQ (reference sequence). This CDR3 has 15 residues. Trimming took 5 bases from V and 6 from J; bases not matched to a gene: 9. The CDR3 DNA reads as TGTGCCAGCAGCGGGACAGGGGTCGCTAATGATGGCTACACCTTC. This gives the protein CASSGTGVANDGYTF.

The genes are TRBV6-5 and TRBJ2-2, with D perhaps matching TRBD1 (5 bases). Germline loops: CDR1 MNHEY, CDR2 SVGAGI. V was clipped by 6 bases and J by 2 bases, with 13 bases between them. CDR3 length: 15 amino acids. This chain's CDR3 is CASRFGRGNTGELFF. The CDR3 DNA sequence: TGTGCCAGCAGATTTGGAAGGGGCAACACCGGGGAGCTGTTTTTT.

The chain recombines TRBV30 with TRBJ2-3, with 7 bases fitting TRBD2. This CDR3 is built from 13 residues. CDR1 is GTSNPN and CDR2 is SVGIG in the germline V gene (reference sequence). J lost 1 base, V lost 2 bases, and 0 bases had no gene match. The CDR3 DNA follows: TGTGCCTGGAGTAGCGGGGGCACAGATACGCAGTATTTT. Encoded protein: CAWSSGGTDTQYF.

The V call is TRBV28, the J call TRBJ2-7, with 10 bases aligning to TRBD1. The V and J ends lost 7 bases and 4 bases, in that order; junction bases with no gene match: 13. The V gene's germline CDR1 is MDHEN and CDR2 SYDVKM. The CDR3 is made up of 16 amino acids. For the CDR3, the DNA is TGTGCCAGCATCGGGGCGGGGACAGGGGAAGGGTACGAGCAGTACTTC. This translates into CASIGAGTGEGYEQYF.

This clone turned up a few times. The chain carries TRBV7-2 and TRBJ1-2; D is possibly TRBD1 (5 bases). With 0 bases removed from V and 8 bases from J, the gap between germline ends came to 16 bases. Germline-derived CDR1 and CDR2 are SGHTA and FQGNSA. The CDR3 spans 15 residues. The CDR3 region has the DNA TGTGCCAGCAGCTTAGCCCCATTACAGGTGATCGGCTACACCTTC. Protein: CASSLAPLQVIGYTF.